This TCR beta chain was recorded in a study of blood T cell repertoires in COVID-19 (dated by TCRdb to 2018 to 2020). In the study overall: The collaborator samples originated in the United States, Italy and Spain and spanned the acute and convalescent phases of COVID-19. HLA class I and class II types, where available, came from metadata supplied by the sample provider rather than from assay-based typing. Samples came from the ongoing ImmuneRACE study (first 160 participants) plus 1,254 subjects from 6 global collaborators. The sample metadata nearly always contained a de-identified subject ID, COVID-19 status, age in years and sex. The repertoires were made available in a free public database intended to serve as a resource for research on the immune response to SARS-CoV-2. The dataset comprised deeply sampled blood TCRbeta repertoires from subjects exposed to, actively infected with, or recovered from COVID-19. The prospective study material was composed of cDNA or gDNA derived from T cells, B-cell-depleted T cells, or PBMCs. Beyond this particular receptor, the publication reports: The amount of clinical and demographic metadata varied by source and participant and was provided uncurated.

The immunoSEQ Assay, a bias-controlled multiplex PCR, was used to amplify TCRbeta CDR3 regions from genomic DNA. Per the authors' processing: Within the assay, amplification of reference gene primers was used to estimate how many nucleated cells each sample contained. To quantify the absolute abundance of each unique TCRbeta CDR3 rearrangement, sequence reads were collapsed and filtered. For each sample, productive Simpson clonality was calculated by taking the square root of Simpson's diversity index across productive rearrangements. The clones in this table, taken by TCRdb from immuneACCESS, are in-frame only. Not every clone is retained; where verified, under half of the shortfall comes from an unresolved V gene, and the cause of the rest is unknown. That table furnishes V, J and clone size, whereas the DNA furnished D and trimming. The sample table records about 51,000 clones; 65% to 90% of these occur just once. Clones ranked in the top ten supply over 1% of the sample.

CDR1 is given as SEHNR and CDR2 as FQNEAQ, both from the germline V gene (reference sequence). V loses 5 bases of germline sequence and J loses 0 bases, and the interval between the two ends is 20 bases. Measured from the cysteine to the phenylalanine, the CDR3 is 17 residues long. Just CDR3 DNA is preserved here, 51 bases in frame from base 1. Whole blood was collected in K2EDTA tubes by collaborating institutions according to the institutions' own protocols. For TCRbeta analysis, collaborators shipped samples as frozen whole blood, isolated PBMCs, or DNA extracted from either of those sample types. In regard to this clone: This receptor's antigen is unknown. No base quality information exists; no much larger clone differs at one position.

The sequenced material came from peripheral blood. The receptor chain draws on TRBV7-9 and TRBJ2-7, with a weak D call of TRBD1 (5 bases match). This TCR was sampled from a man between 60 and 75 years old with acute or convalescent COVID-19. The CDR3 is CASSKSPSRASSYEQYF. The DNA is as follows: TGTGCCAGCAGCAAAAGTCCCAGCAGGGCGAGCTCCTACGAGCAGTACTTC.